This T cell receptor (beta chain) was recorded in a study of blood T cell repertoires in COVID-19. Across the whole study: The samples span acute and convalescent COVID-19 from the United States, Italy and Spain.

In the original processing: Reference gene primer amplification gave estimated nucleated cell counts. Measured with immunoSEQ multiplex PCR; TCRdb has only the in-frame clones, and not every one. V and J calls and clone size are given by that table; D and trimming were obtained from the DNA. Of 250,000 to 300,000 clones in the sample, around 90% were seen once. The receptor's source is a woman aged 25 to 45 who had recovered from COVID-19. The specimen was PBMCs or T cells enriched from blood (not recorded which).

The CDR3 protein is CASSLGTGISGNTIYF. The CDR3 DNA follows: TGTGCCAGCAGTTTAGGGACAGGAATCTCTGGAAACACCATATATTTT. The V gene is TRBV28, the J gene TRBJ1-3; 8 bases fit TRBD1. V dropped 2 bases and J dropped 0; count of bases not matched to a gene: 3. Germline V lookup: CDR1 MDHEN, CDR2 SYDVKM. CDR3 length: 16 residues.